The rows below give T cell receptor beta chains drawn from one sample of a study of CD8+CD57+ T cells in acquired aplastic anemia. Using its own MiXCR run on the reads, TCRdb lists one record per CDR3 protein. The data hold roughly 160,000 distinct CDR3 sequences, with around 48% observed a single time. The sample taken for sequencing was sorted CD4+, CD8+, or CD8+CD57+ T cells (not recorded which) from PBMCs. These receptor sequences come from a human donor with aplastic anemia. The CDR3 runs from the conserved cysteine through the conserved F or W. A D gene is named only where the DNA matches it firmly. Clone size, where shown, is once, few, many, or a class for clones that have expanded.

v_gene,j_gene,d_gene,abundance,CDR3aa,CDR3nt
TRBV6-1,TRBJ1-6,TRBD1,many,CASRRTGGNSPLHF,TGTGCCAGCAGGAGGACAGGGGGCAATTCACCCCTCCACTTT
TRBV29-1,TRBJ1-2,-,many,CSVEILNYGYTF,TGCAGCGTTGAGATCCTTAACTATGGCTACACCTTC
TRBV11-1,TRBJ2-3,-,-,CASSPRGGRADTQYF,TGTGCCAGCAGCCCCCGGGGTGGGCGGGCAGATACGCAGTATTTT
TRBV2,TRBJ2-7,-,-,CASSEAGSASSYEQYF,TGTGCCAGCAGTGAAGCGGGCAGCGCTAGCTCCTACGAGCAGTACTTC
TRBV6-5,TRBJ1-1,-,many,CASSYDMNTEAFF,TGTGCCAGCAGTTACGACATGAACACTGAAGCTTTCTTT
TRBV7-6,TRBJ2-5,TRBD1,-,CASSWTGGKTQYF,TGTGCCAGCAGCTGGACAGGGGGAAAGACCCAGTACTTC
TRBV7-3,TRBJ2-2,-,-,CASSRLRGGELFF,TGTGCCAGCAGCCGACTGAGGGGCGGGGAGCTGTTTTTT
TRBV5-1,TRBJ2-1,TRBD1,-,CASSYFLTGEGEQFF,TGCGCCAGCAGCTACTTTCTGACAGGGGAAGGTGAGCAGTTCTTC
TRBV10-3,TRBJ1-5,-,-,CAISDGPQPQHF,TGCGCCATCAGTGATGGACCTCAGCCCCAGCATTTT
TRBV5-5,TRBJ2-7,-,many,CASSLLLGYEQYF,TGTGCCAGCAGCTTGCTTCTGGGATACGAGCAGTACTTC
TRBV7-9,TRBJ2-3,TRBD2,many,CASSGTSGSGKRYF,TGTGCCAGCAGCGGCACTAGCGGGAGTGGAAAGAGATATTTT
TRBV20-1,TRBJ1-5,-,-,CSATTGFDDQPQHF,TGCAGTGCTACTACAGGGTTCGACGATCAGCCCCAGCATTTT
TRBV2,TRBJ2-3,-,many,CASDVGDNTQYF,TGTGCCAGCGACGTGGGGGACAATACGCAGTATTTT
TRBV2,TRBJ2-1,-,many,CASSANRATYNEQFF,TGTGCCAGCAGTGCAAACAGGGCTACCTACAATGAGCAGTTCTTC
TRBV7-9,TRBJ2-7,TRBD2,many,CASSPWASGNSYEQYF,TGTGCCAGCAGCCCCTGGGCTAGCGGGAATTCCTACGAGCAGTACTTC
TRBV9,TRBJ2-1,-,-,CASGLRAYNEQFF,TGTGCCAGCGGCCTCCGGGCCTACAATGAGCAGTTCTTC
TRBV25-1,TRBJ2-7,TRBD1,few,CASSGSGTGQSYEQYF,TGTGCCAGCAGTGGATCCGGGACAGGGCAATCCTACGAGCAGTACTTC
TRBV11-2,TRBJ2-5,TRBD2,-,CASSLFPGRTSGRGETQYF,TGTGCCAGCAGCTTATTTCCGGGGAGGACTAGCGGGAGGGGAGAGACCCAGTACTTC
TRBV6-1,TRBJ2-1,-,many,CASSPGQQSYNEQFF,TGTGCCAGCAGTCCCGGACAGCAATCCTACAATGAGCAGTTCTTC
TRBV20-1,TRBJ2-7,TRBD2,-,CSAQERERVYEQYF,TGCAGTGCTCAGGAGCGGGAGAGGGTCTACGAGCAGTACTTC
TRBV24-1,TRBJ2-5,-,-,CATSDRYKGTQYF,TGTGCCACCAGTGACAGGTACAAGGGGACCCAGTACTTC
TRBV5-6,TRBJ2-1,-,-,CAGSLGVNSYNEQFF,TGTGCCGGCAGCTTGGGTGTGAACTCCTACAATGAGCAGTTCTTC
TRBV20-1,TRBJ2-3,-,-,CSARGGYGANSPNTDTQYF,TGCAGTGCTAGAGGAGGGTACGGGGCCAACTCCCCAAACACAGATACGCAGTATTTT
TRBV2,TRBJ2-5,-,few,CASSGTKQETQYF,TGTGCCAGCAGCGGGACAAAACAAGAGACCCAGTACTTC
TRBV5-1,TRBJ2-7,TRBD1,-,CASSLPTGTGVGWSYEQYF,TGCGCCAGCAGCTTGCCGACGGGCACAGGGGTGGGATGGTCCTACGAGCAGTACTTC
TRBV24-1,TRBJ2-1,-,-,CATSDRLEAIDEQFF,TGTGCCACCAGTGACCGACTGGAGGCTATCGATGAGCAGTTCTTC
TRBV18,TRBJ2-7,TRBD2,-,CASSPPSGTYEQYF,TGTGCCAGCTCACCACCTAGCGGGACCTACGAGCAGTACTTC
TRBV7-2,TRBJ2-7,-,-,CASSFDRPWNEQYF,TGTGCCAGCAGCTTTGACAGACCTTGGAACGAGCAGTACTTC
TRBV7-9,TRBJ2-3,TRBD2,many,CASSFLSGIGGDTQYF,TGTGCCAGCAGCTTCCTTAGCGGGATAGGGGGAGATACGCAGTATTTT
TRBV5-1,TRBJ1-4,TRBD1,many,CASSGGTGGEKLFF,TGCGCCAGCAGCGGAGGGACAGGGGGTGAAAAACTGTTTTTT
TRBV29-1,TRBJ2-2,TRBD2,many,CSVAISGSANTGELFF,TGCAGCGTTGCTATTAGCGGGAGTGCGAACACCGGGGAGCTGTTTTTT
TRBV2,TRBJ2-7,-,-,CASSEGHFSSYEQYF,TGTGCCAGCAGTGAAGGTCACTTCAGCTCCTACGAGCAGTACTTC
TRBV2,TRBJ1-2,TRBD1,-,CASRGQGVGYTF,TGTGCCAGCAGGGGACAGGGGGTTGGCTACACCTTC
TRBV18,TRBJ1-4,-,-,CASSAADGVNEKLFF,TGTGCCAGCTCAGCCGCCGACGGCGTTAATGAAAAACTGTTTTTT
TRBV24-1,TRBJ2-7,-,few,CATSDPRQEGTYEQYF,TGTGCCACCAGTGACCCCCGACAGGAAGGTACCTACGAGCAGTACTTC
TRBV11-2,TRBJ2-6,-,many,CASSSRTVPSGANVLTF,TGTGCCAGCAGCTCCCGGACAGTTCCCTCTGGGGCCAACGTCCTGACTTTC
TRBV12-3/TRBV12-4,TRBJ1-1,-,many,CASSWNGGANTEAFF,TGTGCCAGCAGTTGGAATGGGGGCGCAAATACTGAAGCTTTCTTT
TRBV20-1,TRBJ2-7,-,-,CSARREGSTYEQYF,TGCAGTGCTAGAAGGGAAGGTAGTACCTACGAGCAGTACTTC
TRBV2,TRBJ2-5,-,-,CASSGREGSGAQYF,TGTGCCAGCAGTGGCAGGGAAGGTTCAGGGGCCCAGTACTTC
TRBV7-3,TRBJ2-5,TRBD1,-,CASSLTGEETQYF,TGTGCCAGCAGTCTTACAGGGGAAGAGACCCAGTACTTC
TRBV19,TRBJ1-5,-,many,CASSPTSAGRQPQHF,TGTGCCAGTAGCCCAACCTCCGCCGGGCGTCAGCCCCAGCATTTT
TRBV2,TRBJ2-7,-,few,CASSERGSYEQYF,TGTGCCAGCAGTGAAAGGGGTTCCTACGAGCAGTACTTC
TRBV2,TRBJ1-2,-,-,CASIRDRLIGGYTF,TGTGCCAGCATCCGAGACAGGCTGATTGGTGGCTACACCTTC
TRBV18,TRBJ1-3,TRBD1,few,CASSRDSSGNTIYF,TGTGCCAGCTCACGGGACAGCTCTGGAAACACCATATATTTT
TRBV29-1,TRBJ2-1,-,-,CSSSAGTAYNEQFF,TGCAGCAGTTCCGCGGGAACGGCCTACAATGAGCAGTTCTTC
TRBV24-1,TRBJ2-7,TRBD1,many,CATGRQGTYEQYF,TGTGCCACCGGACGACAGGGGACCTACGAGCAGTACTTC
TRBV24-1,TRBJ1-4,TRBD1,-,CATSERTGPEKLFF,TGTGCCACCAGTGAGAGGACAGGGCCTGAAAAACTGTTTTTT